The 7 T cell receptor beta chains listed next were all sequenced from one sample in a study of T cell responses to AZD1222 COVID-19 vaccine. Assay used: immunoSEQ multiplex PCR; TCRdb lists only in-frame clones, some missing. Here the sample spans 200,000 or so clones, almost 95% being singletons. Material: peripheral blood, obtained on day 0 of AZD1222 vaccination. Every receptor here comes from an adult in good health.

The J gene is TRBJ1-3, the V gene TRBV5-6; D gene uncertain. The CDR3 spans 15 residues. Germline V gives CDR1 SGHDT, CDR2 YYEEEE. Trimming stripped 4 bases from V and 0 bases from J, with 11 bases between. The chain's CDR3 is CASSPSDSSGNTIYF. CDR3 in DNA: TGTGCCAGCAGCCCTAGCGATAGCTCTGGAAACACCATATATTTT.

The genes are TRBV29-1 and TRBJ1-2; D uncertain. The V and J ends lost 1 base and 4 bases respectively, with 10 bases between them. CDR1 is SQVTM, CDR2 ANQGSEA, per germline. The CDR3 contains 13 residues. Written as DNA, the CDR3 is TGCAGCGTTGAAGCCGAGTCGGCCTATGGCTACACCTTC. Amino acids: CSVEAESAYGYTF.

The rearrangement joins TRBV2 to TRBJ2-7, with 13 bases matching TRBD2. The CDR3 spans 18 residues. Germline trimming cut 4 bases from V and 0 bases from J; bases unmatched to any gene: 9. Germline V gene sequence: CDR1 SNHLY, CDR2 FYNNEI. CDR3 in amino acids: CASSVSGLAGASSYEQYF. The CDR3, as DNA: TGTGCCAGCAGTGTCAGCGGACTAGCGGGAGCCAGCTCCTACGAGCAGTACTTC.

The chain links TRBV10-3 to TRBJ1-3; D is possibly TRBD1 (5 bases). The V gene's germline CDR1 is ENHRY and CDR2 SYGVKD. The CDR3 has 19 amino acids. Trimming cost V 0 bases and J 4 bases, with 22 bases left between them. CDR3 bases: TGTGCCATCAGTGAGTCGGTTACGGGTGGGACCTGGAGCGGAAACACCATATATTTT. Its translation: CAISESVTGGTWSGNTIYF.

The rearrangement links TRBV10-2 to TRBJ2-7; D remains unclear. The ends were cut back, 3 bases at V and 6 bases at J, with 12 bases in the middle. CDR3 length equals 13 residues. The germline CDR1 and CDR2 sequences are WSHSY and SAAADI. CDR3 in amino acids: CASSDPSTVEQYF. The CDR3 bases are TGCGCCAGCAGTGATCCTAGTACGGTCGAGCAGTACTTC.

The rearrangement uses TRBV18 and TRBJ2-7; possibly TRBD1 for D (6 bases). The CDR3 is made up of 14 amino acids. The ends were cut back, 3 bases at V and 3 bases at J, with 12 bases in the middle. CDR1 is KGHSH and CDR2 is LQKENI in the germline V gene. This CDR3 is CASSPRTDIYEQYF. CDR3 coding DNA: TGTGCCAGCTCACCGAGGACAGACATCTACGAGCAGTACTTC.

The chain's CDR3 is CATSDLKLAGHQETQYF. The CDR3 DNA reads as TGTGCCACCAGTGATTTGAAACTAGCGGGGCACCAAGAGACCCAGTACTTC. The chain has TRBV24-1 and TRBJ2-5; 10 positions agree with TRBD2. The length of the CDR3 is 17 residues. Germline CDR1 is KGHDR and CDR2 is SFDVKD. V gave up 0 bases and J gave up 0 bases; unmatched junction bases: 3.